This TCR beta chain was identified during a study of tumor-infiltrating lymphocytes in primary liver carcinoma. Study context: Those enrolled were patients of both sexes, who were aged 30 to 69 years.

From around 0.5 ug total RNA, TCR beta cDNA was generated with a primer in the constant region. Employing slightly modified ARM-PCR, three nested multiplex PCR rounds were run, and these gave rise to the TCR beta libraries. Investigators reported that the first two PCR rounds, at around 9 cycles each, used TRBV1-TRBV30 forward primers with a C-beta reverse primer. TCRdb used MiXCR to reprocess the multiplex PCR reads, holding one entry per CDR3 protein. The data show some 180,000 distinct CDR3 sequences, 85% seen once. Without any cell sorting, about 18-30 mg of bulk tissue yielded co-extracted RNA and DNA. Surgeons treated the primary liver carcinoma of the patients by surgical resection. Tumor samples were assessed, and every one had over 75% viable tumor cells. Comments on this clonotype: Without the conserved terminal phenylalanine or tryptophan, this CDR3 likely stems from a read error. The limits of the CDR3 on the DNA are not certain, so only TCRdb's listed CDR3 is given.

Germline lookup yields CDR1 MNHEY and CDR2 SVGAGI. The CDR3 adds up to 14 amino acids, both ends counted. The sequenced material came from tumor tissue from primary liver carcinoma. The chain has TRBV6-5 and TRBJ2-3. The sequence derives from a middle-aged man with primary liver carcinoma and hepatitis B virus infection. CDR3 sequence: CVSSRERWADTLYI.